Listed below are T cell receptor beta chains from one sample, sequenced in a study of cytomegalovirus exposure and HLA in healthy donors. Assay: immunoSEQ multiplex PCR; the TCRdb copy retains only in-frame clones and omits some. The sample yields around 150,000 clones, roughly 80% seen once. Sequencing used PBMCs. Every receptor here comes from a man aged 25 to 40 in good health and CMV-seropositive. The CDR3 runs from the conserved cysteine through the conserved F or W. A D gene is named only where the DNA matches it firmly. A clone size is listed for some rows: how often the clone was seen (once, few, many), or a class if it is expanded.

abundance: NA
v_gene: TRBV2
d_gene: NA
j_gene: TRBJ2-7
CDR3nt: TGTGCCACGCGAGGTCGGGGCAGGGGCACCTACGAGCAGTACTTC
CDR3aa: CATRGRGRGTYEQYF

abundance: NA
v_gene: TRBV5-1
d_gene: NA
j_gene: TRBJ2-7
CDR3nt: TGCGCCAGCAGCTTTAGCTCCTACGAGCAGTACTTC
CDR3aa: CASSFSSYEQYF

abundance: NA
v_gene: TRBV19
d_gene: TRBD2
j_gene: TRBJ2-7
CDR3nt: TGTGCCAGTAGTGAACTAGCGGGAGTAGTTTACGAGCAGTACTTC
CDR3aa: CASSELAGVVYEQYF

abundance: NA
v_gene: TRBV11-2
d_gene: TRBD1
j_gene: TRBJ2-1
CDR3nt: TGTGCCAGCAGCCCTACAGGGGCCGCAAGCAATGAGCAGTTCTTC
CDR3aa: CASSPTGAASNEQFF

abundance: NA
v_gene: TRBV11-2
d_gene: NA
j_gene: TRBJ2-7
CDR3nt: TGTGCCAGCAGCTTATTGGGGGCTAGCCCGTCCAGCTCCTACGAGCAGTACTTC
CDR3aa: CASSLLGASPSSSYEQYF

abundance: NA
v_gene: TRBV4-1
d_gene: NA
j_gene: TRBJ2-3
CDR3nt: TGCGCCAGCAGCCAACTAAAGTTAGTACTAGCCCATGAGAGAGTGGATACGCAGTATTTT
CDR3aa: CASSQLKLVLAHERVDTQYF

abundance: once
v_gene: TRBV30
d_gene: NA
j_gene: TRBJ2-6
CDR3nt: TGTGCCTGGAGTAGGGGCTCTGGGGCCAACGGCCTGACTTTC
CDR3aa: CAWSRGSGANGLTF

abundance: NA
v_gene: TRBV28
d_gene: TRBD1
j_gene: TRBJ2-7
CDR3nt: TGTGCCAGCAGTTCCGAGGGACAGCGTATCTTCTACGAGCAGTACTTC
CDR3aa: CASSSEGQRIFYEQYF

abundance: NA
v_gene: TRBV7-6
d_gene: TRBD1
j_gene: TRBJ1-1
CDR3nt: TGTGCCAGCAGCTCTGGGACAGGCGCGAACACTGAAGCTTTCTTT
CDR3aa: CASSSGTGANTEAFF

abundance: once
v_gene: TRBV19
d_gene: NA
j_gene: TRBJ2-2
CDR3nt: TGTGCCAGTAGTCCCGGGAGAGGGACCGGGGAGCTGTTTTTT
CDR3aa: CASSPGRGTGELFF

abundance: NA
v_gene: TRBV7-9
d_gene: NA
j_gene: TRBJ2-1
CDR3nt: TGTGCCAGCAGCCCCCTCCCCTACAATGAGCAGTTCTTC
CDR3aa: CASSPLPYNEQFF

abundance: NA
v_gene: TRBV28
d_gene: TRBD1
j_gene: TRBJ1-2
CDR3nt: TGTGCCAGCAGTTTAGGGGACAGCTATGGCTACACCTTC
CDR3aa: CASSLGDSYGYTF

abundance: once
v_gene: TRBV11-1
d_gene: TRBD1
j_gene: TRBJ2-7
CDR3nt: TGTGCCAGCAGCTTAACCTCCACAGGGGCGGTTTGGGGCGAGCAGTACTTC
CDR3aa: CASSLTSTGAVWGEQYF

abundance: once
v_gene: TRBV6-1
d_gene: NA
j_gene: TRBJ1-5
CDR3nt: TGTGCCAGCAGTGAAGCGCCCGATTGCGGTATTTTT
CDR3aa: CASSEAPDCGIF

abundance: NA
v_gene: TRBV28
d_gene: NA
j_gene: TRBJ2-7
CDR3nt: TGTGCCAGCAGTTACCCCCTGTCTAAGTACTCGAGCTCCTACGAGCAGTACTTC
CDR3aa: CASSYPLSKYSSSYEQYF

abundance: once
v_gene: TRBV5-1
d_gene: NA
j_gene: TRBJ2-7
CDR3nt: TGCGCCAGCAGCACCACAGGATCCGAGCAGTACTTC
CDR3aa: CASSTTGSEQYF

abundance: NA
v_gene: TRBV15
d_gene: TRBD2
j_gene: TRBJ2-1
CDR3nt: TGTGCCACCAGCAGAGGGTCAGCGGGGGGGCTACATGAGCAGTTCTTC
CDR3aa: CATSRGSAGGLHEQFF

abundance: NA
v_gene: TRBV19
d_gene: TRBD1
j_gene: TRBJ1-6
CDR3nt: TGTGCCAGTAGTCTCCAGGGGGCCGATAATTCACCCCTCCACTTT
CDR3aa: CASSLQGADNSPLHF

abundance: few
v_gene: TRBV5-1
d_gene: TRBD2
j_gene: TRBJ2-7
CDR3nt: TGCGCCAGCAGCTTGGTTTTAGCGGGGGAGTACGAGCAGTACTTC
CDR3aa: CASSLVLAGEYEQYF

abundance: NA
v_gene: TRBV4-1
d_gene: NA
j_gene: TRBJ1-6
CDR3nt: TGCGCCAGCAGCCATCCTAAGGAGAATACACCCCTCCACTTT
CDR3aa: CASSHPKENTPLHF

abundance: NA
v_gene: TRBV19
d_gene: TRBD1
j_gene: TRBJ1-5
CDR3nt: TGTGCCAGTAGTACCTGGGGACAGGGGGATCAGCCCCAGCATTTT
CDR3aa: CASSTWGQGDQPQHF

abundance: NA
v_gene: TRBV9
d_gene: NA
j_gene: TRBJ2-2
CDR3nt: TGTGCCAGCAGAGCCCTTATCACCGGGGAGCTGTTTTTT
CDR3aa: CASRALITGELFF

abundance: NA
v_gene: TRBV9
d_gene: NA
j_gene: TRBJ1-1
CDR3nt: TGTGCCAGCAGCTTGGGACTGGGGAACACTGAAGCTTTCTTT
CDR3aa: CASSLGLGNTEAFF

abundance: NA
v_gene: TRBV7-8
d_gene: TRBD1
j_gene: TRBJ1-3
CDR3nt: TGTGCCAGCAGCCGGACAGGGCTTGGAAACACCATATATTTT
CDR3aa: CASSRTGLGNTIYF

abundance: NA
v_gene: TRBV14
d_gene: NA
j_gene: TRBJ1-3
CDR3nt: TGTGCCAGCAGCCAAGTGGGGGGTTCTGGAAACACCATATATTTT
CDR3aa: CASSQVGGSGNTIYF

abundance: NA
v_gene: TRBV7-2
d_gene: NA
j_gene: TRBJ2-5
CDR3nt: TGTGCCAGCAGCACCCAGGACATACGAGAGACCCAGTACTTC
CDR3aa: CASSTQDIRETQYF

abundance: NA
v_gene: TRBV28
d_gene: TRBD1
j_gene: TRBJ1-2
CDR3nt: TGTGCCAGCACCCCGCCAGACAGGGGCTATGGCTACACCTTC
CDR3aa: CASTPPDRGYGYTF

abundance: few
v_gene: TRBV7-6
d_gene: NA
j_gene: TRBJ1-6
CDR3nt: TGTGCCAGCAGCCTTCTGGGACACCCTAATTCACCCCTCCACTTT
CDR3aa: CASSLLGHPNSPLHF

abundance: NA
v_gene: TRBV7-2
d_gene: NA
j_gene: TRBJ1-6
CDR3nt: TGTGCCAGCAGCTGGGGCCCGACAGGACCCAATTCACCCCTCCACTTT
CDR3aa: CASSWGPTGPNSPLHF

abundance: NA
v_gene: TRBV6-4
d_gene: TRBD2
j_gene: TRBJ2-1
CDR3nt: TGTGCCAGCAAACTGACTAGCGGTAACAATGAGCAGTTCTTC
CDR3aa: CASKLTSGNNEQFF

abundance: NA
v_gene: TRBV4-1
d_gene: NA
j_gene: TRBJ1-5
CDR3nt: TGCGCCAGCAGCCAAGTGCGGAAGGGCAATCAGCCCCAGCATTTT
CDR3aa: CASSQVRKGNQPQHF

abundance: NA
v_gene: TRBV28
d_gene: TRBD1
j_gene: TRBJ2-7
CDR3nt: TGTGCCAGCAGCCTCCACCGGACAGGATATACCTACGAGCAGTACTTC
CDR3aa: CASSLHRTGYTYEQYF

abundance: NA
v_gene: TRBV19
d_gene: NA
j_gene: TRBJ2-7
CDR3nt: TGTGCCAGTAAGCCACTGGGCGGGACCGACGAGCAGTACTTC
CDR3aa: CASKPLGGTDEQYF

abundance: once
v_gene: TRBV9
d_gene: TRBD1
j_gene: TRBJ1-3
CDR3nt: TGTGCCAGCAGCCGAAGGACAGGGGAGGCGAACACCATATATTTT
CDR3aa: CASSRRTGEANTIYF

abundance: NA
v_gene: TRBV5-4
d_gene: TRBD1
j_gene: TRBJ2-6
CDR3nt: TGTGCCAGCAGCTTGGAAGGGGGCCTCTCTGGGGCCAACGTCCTGACTTTC
CDR3aa: CASSLEGGLSGANVLTF

abundance: NA
v_gene: TRBV27
d_gene: TRBD1
j_gene: TRBJ2-7
CDR3nt: TGTGCCAGCGCCGACCGACAGGGGTCCTCCGAGCAGTACTTC
CDR3aa: CASADRQGSSEQYF

abundance: NA
v_gene: TRBV29-1
d_gene: NA
j_gene: TRBJ2-7
CDR3nt: TGCAGCGTCGCCCACAGTATCTACGAGCAGTACTTC
CDR3aa: CSVAHSIYEQYF

abundance: NA
v_gene: TRBV7-8
d_gene: NA
j_gene: TRBJ2-2
CDR3nt: TGTGCCAGCAGCTTAGAAGGTTCCAGGGCGACCGGGGAGCTGTTTTTT
CDR3aa: CASSLEGSRATGELFF

abundance: NA
v_gene: TRBV7-2
d_gene: TRBD2
j_gene: TRBJ2-7
CDR3nt: TGTGCCAGCAGCTCCTCTAGCGGGAGTTGGGACGAGCAGTACTTC
CDR3aa: CASSSSSGSWDEQYF

abundance: once
v_gene: TRBV5-1
d_gene: NA
j_gene: TRBJ2-4
CDR3nt: TGCGCCAGCAGCGGCCGCCCCTTACAGGGAGCCAAAAACATTCAGTACTTC
CDR3aa: CASSGRPLQGAKNIQYF

abundance: NA
v_gene: TRBV7-2
d_gene: TRBD1
j_gene: TRBJ2-7
CDR3nt: TGTGCCAGCAGCTCATTCCGGGACAGGCTTGAGTTCTCCTCCTACGAGCAGTACTTC
CDR3aa: CASSSFRDRLEFSSYEQYF

abundance: NA
v_gene: TRBV7-9
d_gene: TRBD2
j_gene: TRBJ2-5
CDR3nt: TGTGCCAGCAGCCCAAGACTAGCGGGAGCCGAGGGGGAGACCCAGTACTTC
CDR3aa: CASSPRLAGAEGETQYF

abundance: NA
v_gene: TRBV7-2
d_gene: TRBD1
j_gene: TRBJ1-6
CDR3nt: TGTGCCAGCAGCCGGGGACAGGGGAATTCACCCCTCCACTTT
CDR3aa: CASSRGQGNSPLHF

abundance: NA
v_gene: TRBV28
d_gene: TRBD2
j_gene: TRBJ2-7
CDR3nt: TGTGCCAGCAGTTTGGGAGGGGCGGACTACGAGCAGTACTTC
CDR3aa: CASSLGGADYEQYF

abundance: few
v_gene: TRBV27
d_gene: NA
j_gene: TRBJ2-1
CDR3nt: TGTGCCAGCAGCCGCTTCGCCGTCGGCAAGGGGCGCAATGAGCAGTTCTTC
CDR3aa: CASSRFAVGKGRNEQFF

abundance: NA
v_gene: TRBV28
d_gene: NA
j_gene: TRBJ1-5
CDR3nt: TGTGCCAGCAGTCCGGGGGGGTCCTATCAGCCCCAGCATTTT
CDR3aa: CASSPGGSYQPQHF

abundance: NA
v_gene: TRBV28
d_gene: NA
j_gene: TRBJ2-7
CDR3nt: TGTGCCAGCAGTTTATACAGGGCCCACGAGCAGTACTTC
CDR3aa: CASSLYRAHEQYF

abundance: NA
v_gene: TRBV27
d_gene: TRBD1
j_gene: TRBJ1-1
CDR3nt: TGTGCCAGCAGTTTGAACAGGGGGGACACTGAAGCTTTCTTT
CDR3aa: CASSLNRGDTEAFF

abundance: NA
v_gene: TRBV7-9
d_gene: TRBD1
j_gene: TRBJ1-1
CDR3nt: TGTGCCAGCAGCTTAGCCACAGGGGGTGAAGCTTTCTTT
CDR3aa: CASSLATGGEAFF

abundance: NA
v_gene: TRBV6-6
d_gene: NA
j_gene: TRBJ2-7
CDR3nt: TGTGCCAGCAGTTCGGTCGTGTACTACGAGCAGTACTTC
CDR3aa: CASSSVVYYEQYF

abundance: NA
v_gene: TRBV5-8
d_gene: TRBD1
j_gene: TRBJ2-1
CDR3nt: TGTGCCAGCAGCTTGAAACAGGGGCTCTTTGGTGGGAATGAGCAGTTCTTC
CDR3aa: CASSLKQGLFGGNEQFF

abundance: NA
v_gene: TRBV2
d_gene: NA
j_gene: TRBJ1-1
CDR3nt: TGTGCCAGCAGTGGTCGCAGACTAACTGAGATGAACACTGAAGCTTTCTTT
CDR3aa: CASSGRRLTEMNTEAFF

abundance: NA
v_gene: TRBV7-2
d_gene: NA
j_gene: TRBJ1-5
CDR3nt: TGTGCCAGCAGACCCAGGGAGGGGAGGAATCAGCCCCAGCATTTT
CDR3aa: CASRPREGRNQPQHF

abundance: few
v_gene: TRBV28
d_gene: TRBD1
j_gene: TRBJ1-6
CDR3nt: TGTGCCAGCAGTAAATTAAACAGGGGCAAAAATTCACCCCTCCACTTT
CDR3aa: CASSKLNRGKNSPLHF

abundance: NA
v_gene: TRBV29-1
d_gene: NA
j_gene: TRBJ1-3
CDR3nt: TGCAGCGTTCCCGACACTTACTCTGGAAACACCATATATTTT
CDR3aa: CSVPDTYSGNTIYF

abundance: NA
v_gene: TRBV7-9
d_gene: NA
j_gene: TRBJ2-5
CDR3nt: TGTGCCAGCAGCTACTCGACTCTAAGAGAGACCCAGTACTTC
CDR3aa: CASSYSTLRETQYF

abundance: NA
v_gene: TRBV7-8
d_gene: NA
j_gene: TRBJ2-7
CDR3nt: TGTGCCAGCAGCAGAAACACCGGGACTGGCTACGAGCAGTACTTC
CDR3aa: CASSRNTGTGYEQYF